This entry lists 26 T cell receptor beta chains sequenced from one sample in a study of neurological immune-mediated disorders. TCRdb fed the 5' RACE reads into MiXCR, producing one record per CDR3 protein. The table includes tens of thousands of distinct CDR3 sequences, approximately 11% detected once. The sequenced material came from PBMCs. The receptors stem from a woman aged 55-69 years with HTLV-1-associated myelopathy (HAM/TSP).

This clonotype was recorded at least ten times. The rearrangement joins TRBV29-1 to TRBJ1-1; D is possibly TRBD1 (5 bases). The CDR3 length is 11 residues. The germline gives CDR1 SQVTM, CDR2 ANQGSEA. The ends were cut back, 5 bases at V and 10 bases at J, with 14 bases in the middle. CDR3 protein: CSVKGRRGAFF. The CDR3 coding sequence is TGCAGCGTTAAGGGACGGAGGGGAGCTTTCTTT.

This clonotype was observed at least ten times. The CDR3 region is CASSLGQGAAGLNNEQFF. The DNA for the CDR3 is TGTGCCAGCAGCTTAGGGCAGGGGGCAGCGGGACTTAACAATGAGCAGTTCTTC. The chain couples TRBV7-8 to TRBJ2-1; maybe TRBD1 (8 bases). CDR1 and CDR2 (germline): SGHVS, FQNEAQ. Between the trimmed V and J ends, which lost 1 base and 5 bases, there was a span of 21 bases. This CDR3 is 18 amino acids long.

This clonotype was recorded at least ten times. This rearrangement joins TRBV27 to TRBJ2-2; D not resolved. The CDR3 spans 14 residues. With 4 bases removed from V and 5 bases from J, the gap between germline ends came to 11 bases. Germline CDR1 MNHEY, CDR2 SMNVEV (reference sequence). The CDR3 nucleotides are TGTGCCAGCAGTTCTGGATTGGAAACCGGGGAGCTGTTTTTT. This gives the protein CASSSGLETGELFF.

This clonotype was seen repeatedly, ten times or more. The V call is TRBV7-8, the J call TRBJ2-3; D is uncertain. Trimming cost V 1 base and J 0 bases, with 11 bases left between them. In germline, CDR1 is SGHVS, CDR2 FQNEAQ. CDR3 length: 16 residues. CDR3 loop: CASSLEGSFSTDTQYF. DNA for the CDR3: TGTGCCAGCAGCTTAGAGGGCAGCTTTAGCACAGATACGCAGTATTTT.

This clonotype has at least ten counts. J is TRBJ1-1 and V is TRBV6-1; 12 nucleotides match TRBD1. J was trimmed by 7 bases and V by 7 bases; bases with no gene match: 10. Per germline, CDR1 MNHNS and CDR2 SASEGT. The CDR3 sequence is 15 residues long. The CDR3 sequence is CASTQSGQGAVEAFF. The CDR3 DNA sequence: TGTGCCAGCACCCAGTCGGGACAGGGGGCCGTTGAAGCTTTCTTT.

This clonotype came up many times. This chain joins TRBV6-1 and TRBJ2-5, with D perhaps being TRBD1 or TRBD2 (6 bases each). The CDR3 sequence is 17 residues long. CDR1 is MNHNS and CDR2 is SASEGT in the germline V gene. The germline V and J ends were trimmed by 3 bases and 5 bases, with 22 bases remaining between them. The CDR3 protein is CASSDGDMWGLEETQYF. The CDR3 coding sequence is TGTGCCAGCAGTGATGGGGACATGTGGGGACTTGAGGAGACCCAGTACTTC.

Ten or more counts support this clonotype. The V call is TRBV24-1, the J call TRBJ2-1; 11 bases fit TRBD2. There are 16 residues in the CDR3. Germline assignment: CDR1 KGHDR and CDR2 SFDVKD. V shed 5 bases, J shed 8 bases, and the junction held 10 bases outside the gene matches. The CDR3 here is CATSGETSGMGHEQFF. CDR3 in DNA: TGTGCCACCAGTGGAGAGACTAGCGGGATGGGGCATGAGCAGTTCTTC.

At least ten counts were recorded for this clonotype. The CDR3 sequence: CASSLLQGVTYEQYF. The CDR3 DNA follows: TGTGCCAGCAGTTTATTACAGGGAGTAACCTACGAGCAGTACTTC. The gene calls are TRBV27 and TRBJ2-7, with D tentatively TRBD1 (6 bases). The CDR3 spans 15 residues. Trimming removed 1 base from V and 2 bases from J, with 12 bases in between. Germline V lookup: CDR1 MNHEY, CDR2 SMNVEV (reference sequence).

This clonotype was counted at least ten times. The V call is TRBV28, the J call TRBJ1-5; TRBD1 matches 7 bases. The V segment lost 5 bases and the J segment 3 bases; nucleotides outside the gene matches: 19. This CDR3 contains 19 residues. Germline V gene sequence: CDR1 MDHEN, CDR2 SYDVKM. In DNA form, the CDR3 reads TGTGCCAGCAGTCCCGCCGGGACAGCCTTCTTGTACGACAATCAGCCCCAGCATTTT. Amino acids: CASSPAGTAFLYDNQPQHF.

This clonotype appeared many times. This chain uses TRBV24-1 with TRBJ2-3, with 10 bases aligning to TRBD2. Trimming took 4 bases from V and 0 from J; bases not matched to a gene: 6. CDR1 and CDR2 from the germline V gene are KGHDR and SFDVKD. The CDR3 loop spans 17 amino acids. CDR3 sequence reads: CATSDRLAGRSTDTQYF. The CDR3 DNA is TGTGCCACCAGTGACCGACTAGCGGGCAGGAGCACAGATACGCAGTATTTT.

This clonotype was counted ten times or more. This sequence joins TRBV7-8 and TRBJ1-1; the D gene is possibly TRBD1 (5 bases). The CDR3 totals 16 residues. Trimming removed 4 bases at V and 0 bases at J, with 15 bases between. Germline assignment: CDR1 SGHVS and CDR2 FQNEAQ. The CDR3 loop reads CASSSSLGGLNTEAFF. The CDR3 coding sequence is TGTGCCAGCAGCTCCTCCCTTGGGGGTTTGAACACTGAAGCTTTCTTT.

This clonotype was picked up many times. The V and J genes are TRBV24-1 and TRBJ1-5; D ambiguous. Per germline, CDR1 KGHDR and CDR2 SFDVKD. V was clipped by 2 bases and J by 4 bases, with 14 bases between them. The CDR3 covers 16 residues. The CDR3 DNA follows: TGTGCCACCAGTGATTCACGCGGGAGGGCTAATCAGCCCCAGCATTTT. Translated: CATSDSRGRANQPQHF.

This chain's CDR3 is CASSLVFGQGNSPLHF. CDR3 nucleotide sequence: TGCGCCAGCAGCTTGGTATTCGGACAGGGTAATTCACCCCTCCACTTT. The rearrangement links TRBV5-1 to TRBJ1-6; TRBD1 matches 8 bases. The germline V gene has CDR1 SGHRS and CDR2 YFSETQ. This CDR3 region has 16 residues. V shed 0 bases and J 6 bases; nucleotides not matched to a gene: 5.

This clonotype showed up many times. CDR3 nucleotide sequence: TGTGCCAGCAGCGGTAGGGGGAGCGGGAGAGGAGAGACCCAGTACTTC. Protein product: CASSGRGSGRGETQYF. This chain uses TRBV9 with TRBJ2-5, with 8 bases matching TRBD2. Trimming removed 3 bases from V and 4 bases from J; junction bases left unmatched: 11. This CDR3 has 16 residues. CDR1 is SGDLS and CDR2 is YYNGEE in the germline V gene.

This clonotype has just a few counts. CDR3 coding DNA: TGTGCCATCAGTGAGTCGGGGGCCTCCTACGAGCAGTACTTC. Protein sequence: CAISESGASYEQYF. This chain connects TRBV10-3 to TRBJ2-7, with D perhaps TRBD1 (6 bases). Germline values: CDR1 ENHRY, CDR2 SYGVKD. This CDR3 has 14 amino acids. Deletions cut 0 bases from V and 0 bases from J, with 6 bases between.

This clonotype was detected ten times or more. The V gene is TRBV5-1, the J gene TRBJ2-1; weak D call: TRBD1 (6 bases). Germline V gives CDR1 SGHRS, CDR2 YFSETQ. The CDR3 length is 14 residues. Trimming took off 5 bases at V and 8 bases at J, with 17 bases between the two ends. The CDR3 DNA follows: TGCGCCAGCAGTTGGACAGTGGGCGGCGATGAGCAGTTCTTC. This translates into CASSWTVGGDEQFF.

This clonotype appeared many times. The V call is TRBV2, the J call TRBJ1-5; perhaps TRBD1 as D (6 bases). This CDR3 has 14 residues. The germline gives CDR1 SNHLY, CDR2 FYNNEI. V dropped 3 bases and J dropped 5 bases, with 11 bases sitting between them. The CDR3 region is CASSDGRGYQPQHF. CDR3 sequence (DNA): TGTGCCAGCAGTGACGGCAGGGGCTATCAGCCCCAGCATTTT. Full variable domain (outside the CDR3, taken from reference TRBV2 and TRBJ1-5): EPEVTQTPSHQVTQMGQEVILRCVPISNHLYFYWYRQILGQKVEFLVSFYNNEISEKSEIFDDQFSVERPDGSNFTLKIRSTKLEDSAMYFCASSDGRGYQPQHFGDGTRLSIL.

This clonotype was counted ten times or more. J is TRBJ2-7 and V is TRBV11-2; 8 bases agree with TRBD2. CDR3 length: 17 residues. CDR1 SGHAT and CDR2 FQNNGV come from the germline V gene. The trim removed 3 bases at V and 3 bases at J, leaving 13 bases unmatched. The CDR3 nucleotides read TGTGCCAGCAGCTTGATGGCCCGGAATAGCGGGAACTACGAGCAGTACTTC. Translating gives CASSLMARNSGNYEQYF.

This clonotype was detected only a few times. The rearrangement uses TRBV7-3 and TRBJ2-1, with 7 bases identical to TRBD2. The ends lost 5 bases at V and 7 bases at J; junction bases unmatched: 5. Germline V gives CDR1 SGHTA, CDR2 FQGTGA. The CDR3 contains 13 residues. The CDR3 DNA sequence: TGTGCCAGCAGCCTCCATAGCGGGAATGAGCAGTTCTTC. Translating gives CASSLHSGNEQFF.

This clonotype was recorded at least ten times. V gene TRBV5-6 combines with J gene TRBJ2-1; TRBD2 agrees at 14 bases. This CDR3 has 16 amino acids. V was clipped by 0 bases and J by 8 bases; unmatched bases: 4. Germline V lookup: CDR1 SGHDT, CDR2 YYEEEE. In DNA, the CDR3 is TGTGCCAGCAGCTTGGAGACTAGCGGGAGGGTGCATGAGCAGTTCTTC. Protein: CASSLETSGRVHEQFF.

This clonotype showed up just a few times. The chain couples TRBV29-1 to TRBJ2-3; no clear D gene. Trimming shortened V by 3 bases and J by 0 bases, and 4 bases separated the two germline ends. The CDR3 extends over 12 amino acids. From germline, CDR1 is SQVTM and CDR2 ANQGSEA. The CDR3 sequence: CSVDPSTDTQYF. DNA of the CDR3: TGCAGCGTTGACCCTAGCACAGATACGCAGTATTTT.

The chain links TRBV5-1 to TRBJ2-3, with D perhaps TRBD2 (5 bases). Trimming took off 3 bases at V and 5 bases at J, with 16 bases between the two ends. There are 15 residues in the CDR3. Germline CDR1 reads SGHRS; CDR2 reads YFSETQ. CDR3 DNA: TGCGCCAGCAGCTCGCACCGGGGTAATGAAGATACGCAGTATTTT. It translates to CASSSHRGNEDTQYF.

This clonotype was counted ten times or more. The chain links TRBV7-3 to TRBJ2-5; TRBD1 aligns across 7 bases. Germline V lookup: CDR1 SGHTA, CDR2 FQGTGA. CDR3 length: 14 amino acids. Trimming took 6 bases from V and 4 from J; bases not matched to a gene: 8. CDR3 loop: CASSPTGTVETQYF. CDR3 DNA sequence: TGTGCCAGCAGTCCTACCGGGACAGTAGAGACCCAGTACTTC.

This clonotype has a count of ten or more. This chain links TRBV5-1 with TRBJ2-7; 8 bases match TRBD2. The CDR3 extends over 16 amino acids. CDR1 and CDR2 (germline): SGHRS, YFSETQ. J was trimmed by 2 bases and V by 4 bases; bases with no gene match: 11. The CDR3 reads CASSTVGSGTTYEQYF. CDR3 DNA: TGCGCCAGCAGCACCGTCGGTAGCGGGACAACCTACGAGCAGTACTTC.

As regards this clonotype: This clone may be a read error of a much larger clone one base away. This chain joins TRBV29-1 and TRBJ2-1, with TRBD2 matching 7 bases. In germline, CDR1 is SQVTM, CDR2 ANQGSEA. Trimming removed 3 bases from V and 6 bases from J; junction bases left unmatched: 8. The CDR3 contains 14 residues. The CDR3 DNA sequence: TGCAGCGTTGAGACTAGCCCATTTAGCAATGAGCAGTTCTTC. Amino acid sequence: CSVETSPFSNEQFF.

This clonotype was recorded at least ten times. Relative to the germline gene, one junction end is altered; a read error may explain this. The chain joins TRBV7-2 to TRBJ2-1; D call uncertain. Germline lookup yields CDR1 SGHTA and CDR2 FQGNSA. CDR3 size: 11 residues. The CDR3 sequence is CASSLRPRSAF. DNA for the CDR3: TGTGCCAGCAGCCTCAGGCCCCGGTCGGCGTTC.